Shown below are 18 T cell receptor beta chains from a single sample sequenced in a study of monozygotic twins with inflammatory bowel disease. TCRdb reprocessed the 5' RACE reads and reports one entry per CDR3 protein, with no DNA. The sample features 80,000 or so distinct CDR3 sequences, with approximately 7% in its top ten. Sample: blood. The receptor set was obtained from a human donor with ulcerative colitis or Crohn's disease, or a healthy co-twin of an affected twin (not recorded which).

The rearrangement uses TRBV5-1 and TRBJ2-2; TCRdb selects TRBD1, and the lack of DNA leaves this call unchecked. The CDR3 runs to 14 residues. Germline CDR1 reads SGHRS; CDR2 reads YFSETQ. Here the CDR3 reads CASSLAGATGELFF.

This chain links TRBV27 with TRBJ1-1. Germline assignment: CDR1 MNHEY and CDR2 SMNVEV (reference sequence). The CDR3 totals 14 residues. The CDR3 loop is CASSSSRGGTEAFF.

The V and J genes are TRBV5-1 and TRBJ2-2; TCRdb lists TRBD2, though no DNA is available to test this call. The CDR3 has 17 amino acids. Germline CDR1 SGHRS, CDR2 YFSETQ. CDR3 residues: CASTWRAGGTNTGELFF. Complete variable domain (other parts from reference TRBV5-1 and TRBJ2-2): KAGVTQTPRYLIKTRGQQVTLSCSPISGHRSVSWYQQTPGQGLQFLFEYFSETQRNKGNFPGRFSGRQFSNSRSEMNVSTLELGDSALYLCASTWRAGGTNTGELFFGEGSRLTVL.

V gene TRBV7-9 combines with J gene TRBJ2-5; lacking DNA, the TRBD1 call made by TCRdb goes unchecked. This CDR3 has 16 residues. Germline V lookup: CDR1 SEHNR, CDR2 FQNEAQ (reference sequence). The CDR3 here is CASSNRDRGRQETQYF.

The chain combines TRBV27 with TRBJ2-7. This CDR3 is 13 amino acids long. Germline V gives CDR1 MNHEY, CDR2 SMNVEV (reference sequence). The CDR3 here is CASSVHSTYEQYF.

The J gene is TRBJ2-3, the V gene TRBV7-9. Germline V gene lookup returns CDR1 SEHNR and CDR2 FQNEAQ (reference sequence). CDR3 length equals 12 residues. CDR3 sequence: CASSLNKDTQYF.

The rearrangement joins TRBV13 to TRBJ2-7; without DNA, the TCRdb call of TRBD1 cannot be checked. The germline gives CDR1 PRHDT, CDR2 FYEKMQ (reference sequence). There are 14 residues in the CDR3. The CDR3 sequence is CASSTGQATGEQYF. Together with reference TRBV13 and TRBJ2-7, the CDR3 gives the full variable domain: AAGVIQSPRHLIKEKRETATLKCYPIPRHDTVYWYQQGPGQDPQFLISFYEKMQSDKGSIPDRFSAQQFSDYHSELNMSSLELGDSALYFCASSTGQATGEQYFGPGTRLTVT.

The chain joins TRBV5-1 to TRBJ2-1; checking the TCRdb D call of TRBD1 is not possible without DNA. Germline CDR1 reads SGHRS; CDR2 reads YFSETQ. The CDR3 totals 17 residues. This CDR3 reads CASSYHRTGRSIHEQFF. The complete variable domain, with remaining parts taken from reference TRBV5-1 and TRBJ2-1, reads KAGVTQTPRYLIKTRGQQVTLSCSPISGHRSVSWYQQTPGQGLQFLFEYFSETQRNKGNFPGRFSGRQFSNSRSEMNVSTLELGDSALYLCASSYHRTGRSIHEQFFGPGTRLTVL.

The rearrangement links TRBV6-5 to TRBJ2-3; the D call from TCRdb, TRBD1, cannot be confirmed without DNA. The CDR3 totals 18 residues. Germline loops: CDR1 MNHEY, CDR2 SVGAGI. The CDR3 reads CASSYSGTGMVSTDTQYF.

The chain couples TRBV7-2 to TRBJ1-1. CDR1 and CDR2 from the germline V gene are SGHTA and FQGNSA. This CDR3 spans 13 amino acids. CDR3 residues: CASSLSQNTEAFF. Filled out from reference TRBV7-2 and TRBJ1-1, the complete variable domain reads GAGVSQSPSNKVTEKGKDVELRCDPISGHTALYWYRQSLGQGLEFLIYFQGNSAPDKSGLPSDRFSAERTGGSVSTLTIQRTQQEDSAVYLCASSLSQNTEAFFGQGTRLTVV.

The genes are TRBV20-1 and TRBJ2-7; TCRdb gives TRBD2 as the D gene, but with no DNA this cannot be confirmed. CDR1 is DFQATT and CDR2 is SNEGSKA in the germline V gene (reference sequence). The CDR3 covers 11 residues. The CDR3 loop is CSARGWSGLNF.

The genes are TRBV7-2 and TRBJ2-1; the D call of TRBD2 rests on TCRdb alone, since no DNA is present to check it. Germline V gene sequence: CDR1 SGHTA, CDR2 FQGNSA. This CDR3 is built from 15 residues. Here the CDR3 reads CASSFEGVGYNEQFF.

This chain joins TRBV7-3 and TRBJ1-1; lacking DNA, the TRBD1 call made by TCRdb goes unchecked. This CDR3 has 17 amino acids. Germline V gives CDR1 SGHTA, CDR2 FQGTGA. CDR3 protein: CASSYLWTGRGDTEAFF.

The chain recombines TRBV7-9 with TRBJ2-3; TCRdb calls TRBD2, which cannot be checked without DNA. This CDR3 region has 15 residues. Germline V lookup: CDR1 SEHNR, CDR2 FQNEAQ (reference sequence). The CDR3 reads CASSLDVASLNTQYF.

CDR3 amino acids: CASSLFLSGANVLTF. The chain couples TRBV5-1 to TRBJ2-6. The CDR3 length is 15 residues. The germline V gene has CDR1 SGHRS and CDR2 YFSETQ.

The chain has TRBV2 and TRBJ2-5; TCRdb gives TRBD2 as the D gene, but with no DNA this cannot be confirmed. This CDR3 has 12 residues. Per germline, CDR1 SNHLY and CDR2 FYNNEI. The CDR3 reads CAGRLETETQYF.

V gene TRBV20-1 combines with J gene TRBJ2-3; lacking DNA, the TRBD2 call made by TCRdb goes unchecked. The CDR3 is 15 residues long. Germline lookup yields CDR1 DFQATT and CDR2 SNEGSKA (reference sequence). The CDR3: CSAWGLAGVTDTQYF.

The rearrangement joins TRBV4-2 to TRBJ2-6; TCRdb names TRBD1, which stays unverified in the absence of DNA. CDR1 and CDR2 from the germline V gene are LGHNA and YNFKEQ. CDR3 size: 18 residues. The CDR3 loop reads CASSQGTGHISGANVLTF.